Listed below are T cell receptor beta chains from one sample, sequenced in a study of blood T cell repertoires in COVID-19. Produced via immunoSEQ multiplex PCR; TCRdb's table is partial and in-frame only. The sample consists of roughly 200,000 clones, about 85% of them appearing once. The specimen sequenced was peripheral blood. The receptors were sampled from a woman in her thirties or forties with COVID-19, enrolled during active disease. CDR3s include the opening cysteine and the closing phenylalanine or tryptophan. Rows may omit the clone size; those that give it use once, few, many or a size class.

J	size	V	CDR3
TRBJ1-1	NA	TRBV6-4	CASRRTANTEAFF
TRBJ1-3	NA	TRBV19	CASRAEASGNTIYF
TRBJ2-1	few	TRBV11-2	CASSLGRGTYNEQFF
TRBJ2-1	few	TRBV3-1/TRBV3-2	CASSQAASYYNEQFF
TRBJ1-2	NA	TRBV19	CASTVPGGQGSMGYTF
TRBJ2-1	NA	TRBV7-9	CASGAGEINEQFF
TRBJ2-2	NA	TRBV2	CASARFQGAVTGELFF
TRBJ2-3	NA	TRBV9	CASSVGLGQTDTQYF
TRBJ1-2	NA	TRBV29-1	CSVFSPRIHGYTF
TRBJ2-1	NA	TRBV11-2	CASSPLRTGGSYNEQFF
TRBJ1-2	NA	TRBV20-1	CSARGGDGYTF
TRBJ2-7	NA	TRBV4-2	CASSRGLADPYEQYF
TRBJ1-4	few	TRBV30	CAWSGAPGTGGEKLFF
TRBJ2-7	NA	TRBV19	CASSPRWPGLRREQYF
TRBJ1-1	NA	TRBV2	CASSDQGGVTEAFF
TRBJ1-5	NA	TRBV10-1	CASGAWRGSNQPQHF
TRBJ2-2	once	TRBV12-3/TRBV12-4	CASSLGSGELFF
TRBJ2-3	NA	TRBV7-7	CASSLRSYGLLHTQYF
TRBJ1-2	NA	TRBV3-1/TRBV3-2	CASSQGVWGYTF
TRBJ1-1	NA	TRBV11-2	CASSWGGVTEAFF
TRBJ1-3	once	TRBV11-2	CASSPRQGENTIYF
TRBJ2-3	NA	TRBV5-4	CASSIVSGTETDTQYF
TRBJ2-3	NA	TRBV12-3/TRBV12-4	CASARGTDTQYF
TRBJ2-1	once	TRBV10-1	CASSSGTSGTNEQFF
TRBJ1-2	few	TRBV6-6	CASRHMDRGNGYTF
TRBJ2-1	NA	TRBV5-1	CASRTGLAGTEQFF
TRBJ1-3	many	TRBV30	CAWSGQGASSGNTIYF
TRBJ1-2	NA	TRBV20-1	CSASETTGEAGYTF